These 25 T cell receptor beta chains share one sample of origin, sequenced in a study of CD8+ T cells in alopecia areata (dated by TCRdb to 2017 to 2018). Library preparation employed the immunoSEQ multiplex PCR assay. RNA was extracted from all samples and reverse transcribed into cDNA as template for TCR sequencing. As stored in TCRdb, this immuneACCESS dataset retains in-frame rearrangements with V and J assigned. A fraction of the clones does not appear; measured against another copy, unresolved V genes explain less than half of the discrepancy, and the remainder lacks a known reason. This sample comprises some 180,000 clones, roughly 65% of them detected only once. About 1.7% of the sample rests with the top ten. The time point label here, explained by the study, means: baseline before oral tofacitinib. The sequencing here drew on CD4+ T cells sorted from blood, taken at week 0. These receptors were obtained from a human donor with alopecia areata.

The chain links TRBV9 to TRBJ1-1, with D uncertain. The V gene's germline CDR1 is SGDLS and CDR2 YYNGEE. CDR3 size: 12 residues. Trimming left V 1 base short and J 7 bases short, with 8 bases between. The DNA for the CDR3 is TGTGCCAGCAGCGTATATGGCAGTGAAGCTTTCTTT. It specifies CASSVYGSEAFF.

The gene calls are TRBV19 and TRBJ1-1; D not resolved. The germline V and J ends were trimmed by 0 bases and 7 bases, with 12 bases remaining between them. The CDR3 has 14 amino acids. CDR1 and CDR2 from the germline V gene are LNHDA and SQIVND (reference sequence). CDR3 DNA sequence: TGTGCCAGTAGTATAGATCCTTCTGACGGTGAAGCTTTCTTT. Translated, it gives CASSIDPSDGEAFF.

In the case of this clone: Its ends do not fully match the called genes, so a read error is possible. V usage is TRBV11-2 and J usage is TRBJ1-6, with D possibly TRBD1 on 5 matching bases. Germline V gene lookup returns CDR1 SGHAT and CDR2 FQNNGV. The CDR3 contains 14 residues. CDR3 residues: CASSLEGMVSPLHF. CDR3 sequence (DNA): TGTGCCAGCAGCCTAGAGGGGATGGTTTCACCCCTCCACTTT.

In DNA, the CDR3 is TGTGCCAGCAGTGCTTGGGTGGATACGCAGTATTTT. Translating gives CASSAWVDTQYF. The chain employs TRBV2 and TRBJ2-3; no definite D call. Germline CDR1 and CDR2: SNHLY and FYNNEI. V dropped 4 bases and J dropped 6 bases, with 8 bases sitting between them. CDR3 length equals 12 residues.

V usage is TRBV29-1 and J usage is TRBJ2-3, with D uncertain. The ends were cut back, 3 bases at V and 1 base at J, with 8 bases in the middle. The CDR3 spans 13 residues. Germline V gene data show CDR1 as SQVTM and CDR2 as ANQGSEA. Here the CDR3 reads CSVDRGRTDTQYF. The CDR3 DNA reads TGCAGCGTTGATCGCGGCCGCACAGATACGCAGTATTTT.

The chain combines TRBV29-1 with TRBJ1-2; D perhaps matches TRBD1 (6 bases). Trimming left V 3 bases short and J 7 bases short, with 24 bases between. The CDR3 is 16 amino acids. From germline, CDR1 is SQVTM and CDR2 ANQGSEA. The CDR3: CSVERRTTDSPSGYTF. DNA of the CDR3: TGCAGCGTTGAGCGTAGAACAACGGACAGCCCCAGTGGCTACACCTTC.

The CDR3 reads CASARNIQYF. The DNA for the CDR3 is TGTGCCAGCGCAAGAAACATTCAGTACTTC. The chain has TRBV2 and TRBJ2-4; no definite D call. This CDR3 comprises 10 residues. Germline CDR1 reads SNHLY; CDR2 reads FYNNEI. V lost 8 bases and J lost 6, with 5 bases in between.

This sequence joins TRBV4-3 and TRBJ2-1, with 13 bases fitting TRBD2. Trimming removed 0 bases from V and 12 bases from J; junction bases left unmatched: 11. Germline V gives CDR1 LGHNA, CDR2 YSLEER. The length of the CDR3 is 17 residues. The CDR3 reads CASSQEITSGGALAQFF. CDR3 nucleotide sequence: TGCGCCAGCAGCCAAGAAATTACTAGCGGGGGGGCCCTGGCGCAGTTCTTC.

The chain couples TRBV2 to TRBJ2-3, with D tentatively TRBD1 (6 bases). Per the germline V gene, CDR1 is SNHLY and CDR2 is FYNNEI. This CDR3 contains 15 residues. Trimming took off 8 bases at V and 3 bases at J, with 18 bases between the two ends. The CDR3 region has the DNA TGTGCCAGCTCTCCCGTGGGACATAAGACAGATACGCAGTATTTT. As protein: CASSPVGHKTDTQYF. Supplemented by reference TRBV2 and TRBJ2-3, the full variable domain reads EPEVTQTPSHQVTQMGQEVILRCVPISNHLYFYWYRQILGQKVEFLVSFYNNEISEKSEIFDDQFSVERPDGSNFTLKIRSTKLEDSAMYFCASSPVGHKTDTQYFGPGTRLTVL.

The CDR3 here is CAWSGGQAANEKLFF. Here the CDR3 DNA reads TGTGCCTGGAGTGGCGGGCAGGCGGCTAATGAAAAACTGTTTTTT. The chain has TRBV30 and TRBJ1-4; D is ambiguous. This CDR3 has 15 residues. V lost 1 base, J lost 3 bases, and 12 bases lay in between. Germline V gives CDR1 GTSNPN, CDR2 SVGIG (reference sequence).

This chain connects TRBV5-1 to TRBJ2-7; 7 nucleotides align to TRBD2. Germline CDR1 SGHRS, CDR2 YFSETQ. This CDR3 is built from 15 residues. V lost 4 bases and J lost 3; bases outside the gene matches: 10. The CDR3, as DNA: TGCGCCAGCAGCCGTGAGCTAGCGGCAAACTACGAGCAGTACTTC. Residues: CASSRELAANYEQYF.

The chain employs TRBV5-1 and TRBJ1-6; 8 nucleotides line up with TRBD1. The V gene's germline CDR1 is SGHRS and CDR2 YFSETQ. Trimming took 4 bases from V and 9 from J; bases not matched to a gene: 9. The CDR3 is 15 residues long. CDR3 loop: CASSTGQGHSSPLHF. The CDR3 nucleotides read TGCGCCAGCAGCACCGGACAGGGCCACAGTTCACCCCTCCACTTT.

The sample holds a few counts of this clone. This chain joins TRBV29-1 and TRBJ2-2; TRBD2 is a possible D gene (5 bases). CDR1 is SQVTM and CDR2 is ANQGSEA in the germline V gene. The CDR3 runs 15 residues. Between the trimmed V and J ends, which lost 4 bases and 4 bases, there was a span of 16 bases. The CDR3 sequence: CSVGPVLAGTGELFF. The CDR3 DNA sequence: TGCAGCGTTGGCCCCGTCCTAGCAGGCACCGGGGAGCTGTTTTTT.

The gene calls are TRBV4-3 and TRBJ1-4, with D uncertain. This CDR3 contains 13 residues. V shed 1 base and J shed 8 bases, with 8 bases lying between them. CDR1 and CDR2 (germline): LGHNA, YSLEER. The CDR3 region has the DNA TGCGCCAGCAGCCAAGCTCCCAGGGAAAAACTGTTTTTT. Its translation is CASSQAPREKLFF.

This clone was observed a single time. This rearrangement joins TRBV29-1 to TRBJ1-1; 8 bases are shared with TRBD1. V was clipped by 7 bases and J by 3 bases; unmatched bases: 7. Germline V gives CDR1 SQVTM, CDR2 ANQGSEA. This CDR3 spans 13 amino acids. The CDR3 DNA reads as TGCAGCGCTCAGGGGGCGCCGGACACTGAAGCTTTCTTT. The encoded protein is CSAQGAPDTEAFF. The variable domain in full, completed from reference TRBV29-1 and TRBJ1-1, reads SAVISQKPSRDICQRGTSLTIQCQVDSQVTMMFWYRQQPGQSLTLIATANQGSEATYESGFVIDKFPISRPNLTFSTLTVSNMSPEDSSIYLCSAQGAPDTEAFFGQGTRLTVV.

This clone has more than one count but fewer than ten. J is TRBJ1-1 and V is TRBV7-6; D remains unclear. The CDR3 runs 14 residues. V shed 4 bases and J shed 1 base, with 10 bases lying between them. The V gene's germline CDR1 is SGHVS and CDR2 FNYEAQ. The CDR3 DNA reads as TGTGCCAGCAGCTCCGCGGCTGCGAACACTGAAGCTTTCTTT. This translates into CASSSAAANTEAFF.

In this sample, this clone turned up a few times. The chain has TRBV10-3 and TRBJ2-6; D is ambiguous. Trimming removed 2 bases from V and 0 bases from J, with 5 bases in between. This CDR3 has 15 amino acids. The germline V gene has CDR1 ENHRY and CDR2 SYGVKD. Written as DNA, the CDR3 is TGTGCCATCAGTGAGAGAGTCTCTGGGGCCAACGTCCTGACTTTC. The encoded protein is CAISERVSGANVLTF.

This clone has only a few counts. V and J are TRBV11-2 and TRBJ2-5; D is uncertain. Germline V gene data show CDR1 as SGHAT and CDR2 as FQNNGV. The V gene lost 7 bases and the J gene lost 4 bases, with 7 bases spanning the gap. This CDR3 comprises 11 residues. The CDR3 DNA reads as TGTGCCAGCACCTCCCGAGAGACCCAGTACTTC. Translating gives CASTSRETQYF.

This clone was seen more than once but under ten times. The chain couples TRBV9 to TRBJ2-3; 7 nucleotides agree with TRBD2. In germline, CDR1 is SGDLS, CDR2 YYNGEE. V trimming: 3 bases; J trimming: 5 bases; junction bases outside the gene matches: 9. The CDR3 is 15 residues long. CDR3 sequence reads: CASSEWGRERDTQYF. The CDR3 coding sequence is TGTGCCAGCAGCGAATGGGGGAGGGAAAGAGATACGCAGTATTTT. Full variable domain (rest looked up from reference TRBV9 and TRBJ2-3): DSGVTQTPKHLITATGQRVTLRCSPRSGDLSVYWYQQSLDQGLQFLIQYYNGEERAKGNILERFSAQQFPDLHSELNLSSLELGDSALYFCASSEWGRERDTQYFGPGTRLTVL.

The chain has TRBV4-3 and TRBJ2-7, with TRBD1 as a possible D gene (5 bases). The germline V gene has CDR1 LGHNA and CDR2 YSLEER. The V end lost 0 bases, the J end lost 2 bases, and 8 bases lay between the germline ends. This CDR3 is built from 14 residues. Written as DNA, the CDR3 is TGCGCCAGCAGCCAAGATGGCAGGGCCTACGAGCAGTACTTC. It specifies CASSQDGRAYEQYF.

The V gene is TRBV6-1, the J gene TRBJ2-1; D gene uncertain. In germline, CDR1 is MNHNS, CDR2 SASEGT. There are 14 residues in the CDR3. The V end was cut by 10 bases, the J end by 2 bases, with 15 bases between. The CDR3 DNA reads TGTGCCACAAAGCCCCAGGCCGCCTACAATGAGCAGTTCTTC. Translated: CATKPQAAYNEQFF.

The sample holds a few counts of this clone. The chain links TRBV10-3 to TRBJ1-5; D remains unclear. The CDR3 totals 17 residues. Looked up from germline, CDR1 is ENHRY and CDR2 is SYGVKD. V shed 0 bases and J shed 2 bases, with 14 bases lying between them. Here the CDR3 reads CAISESVVRRGNQPQHF. CDR3 nucleotides: TGTGCCATCAGTGAGTCGGTTGTCAGGCGGGGCAATCAGCCCCAGCATTTT.

On this clone: This sample also contains other DNA sequences that code for the same CDR3. The CDR3 DNA is TGTGCCAGCAGCTTGAGGGGAGATCAGCCCCAGCATTTT. As protein: CASSLRGDQPQHF. This chain connects TRBV7-2 to TRBJ1-5, with D perhaps matching TRBD1 (5 bases). V lost 3 bases, J lost 5 bases, and 8 bases lay in between. This CDR3 contains 13 residues. The V gene's germline CDR1 is SGHTA and CDR2 FQGNSA.

Only a few counts were recorded for this clone. The chain combines TRBV4-3 with TRBJ1-2; D gene unclear. The V end was cut by 2 bases, the J end by 4 bases, with 8 bases between. Germline values: CDR1 LGHNA, CDR2 YSLEER. CDR3 length: 13 residues. This CDR3 is CASSQQEGYGYTF. In DNA, the CDR3 is TGCGCCAGCAGCCAACAGGAGGGCTATGGCTACACCTTC.

This chain joins TRBV9 and TRBJ2-3; TRBD2 might be the D (6 bases). Trimming removed 0 bases at V and 2 bases at J, with 10 bases between. The CDR3 totals 15 residues. Germline V gives CDR1 SGDLS, CDR2 YYNGEE. CDR3 in DNA: TGTGCCAGCAGCGTAGAAGGCGGGAACACAGATACGCAGTATTTT. It specifies CASSVEGGNTDTQYF.